This paragraph reports one T cell receptor (beta chain). The sample belongs to a study of cytomegalovirus exposure and HLA in healthy donors. Between the trimmed V and J ends, which lost 7 bases and 0 bases, there was a span of 7 bases. The CDR3 contains 13 residues. The germline gives CDR1 MDHEN, CDR2 SYDVKM. Both 60 Vbeta primers and 13 Jbeta primers went into the PCR. Only in-frame clones appear in the TCRdb table, and some are missing; sequencing was by immunoSEQ multiplex PCR. This table has about 140,000 clones, roughly 79% appearing once. Sequencing was done on a sample of PBMCs. This sequence was found in a woman in her sixties in good health and CMV-seropositive. V gene TRBV28 combines with J gene TRBJ2-1, with no clear D. CDR3 loop: CASNGGSYNEQFF. The CDR3 nucleotides are TGTGCCAGCAACGGCGGCTCCTACAATGAGCAGTTCTTC.